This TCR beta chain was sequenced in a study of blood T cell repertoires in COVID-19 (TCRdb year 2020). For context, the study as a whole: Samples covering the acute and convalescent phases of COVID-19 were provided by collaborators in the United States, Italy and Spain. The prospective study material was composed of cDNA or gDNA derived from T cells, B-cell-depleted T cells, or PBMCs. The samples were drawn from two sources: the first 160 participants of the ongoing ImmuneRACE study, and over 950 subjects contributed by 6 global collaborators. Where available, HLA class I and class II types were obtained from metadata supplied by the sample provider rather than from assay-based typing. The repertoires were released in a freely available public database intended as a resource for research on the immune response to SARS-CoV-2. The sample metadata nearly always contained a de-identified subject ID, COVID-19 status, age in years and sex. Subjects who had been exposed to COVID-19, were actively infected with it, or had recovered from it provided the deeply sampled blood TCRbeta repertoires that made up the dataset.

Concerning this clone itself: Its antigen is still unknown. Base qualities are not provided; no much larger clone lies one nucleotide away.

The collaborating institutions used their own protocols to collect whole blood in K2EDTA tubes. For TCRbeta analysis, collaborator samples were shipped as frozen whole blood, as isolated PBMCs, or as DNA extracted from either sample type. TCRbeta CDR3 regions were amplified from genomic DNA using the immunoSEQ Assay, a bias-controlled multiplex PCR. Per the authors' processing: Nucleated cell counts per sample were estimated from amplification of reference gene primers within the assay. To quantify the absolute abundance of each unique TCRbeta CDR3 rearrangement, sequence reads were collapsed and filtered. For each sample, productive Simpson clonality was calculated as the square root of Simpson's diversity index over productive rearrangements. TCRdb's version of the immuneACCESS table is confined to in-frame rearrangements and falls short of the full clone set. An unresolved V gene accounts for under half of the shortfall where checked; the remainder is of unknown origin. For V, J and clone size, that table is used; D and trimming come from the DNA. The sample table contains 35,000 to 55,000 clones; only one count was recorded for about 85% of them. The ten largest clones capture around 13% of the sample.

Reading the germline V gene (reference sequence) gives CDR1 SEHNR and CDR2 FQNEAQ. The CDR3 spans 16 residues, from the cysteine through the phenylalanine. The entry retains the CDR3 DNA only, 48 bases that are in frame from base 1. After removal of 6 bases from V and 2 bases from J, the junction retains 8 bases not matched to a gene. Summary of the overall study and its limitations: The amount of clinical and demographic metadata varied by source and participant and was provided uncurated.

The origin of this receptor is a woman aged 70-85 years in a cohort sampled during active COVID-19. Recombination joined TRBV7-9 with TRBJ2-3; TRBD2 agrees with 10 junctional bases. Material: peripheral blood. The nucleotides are TGTGCCAGCAGTTCAACTGGGACTAGCGCCACAGATACGCAGTATTTT. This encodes CASSSTGTSATDTQYF.